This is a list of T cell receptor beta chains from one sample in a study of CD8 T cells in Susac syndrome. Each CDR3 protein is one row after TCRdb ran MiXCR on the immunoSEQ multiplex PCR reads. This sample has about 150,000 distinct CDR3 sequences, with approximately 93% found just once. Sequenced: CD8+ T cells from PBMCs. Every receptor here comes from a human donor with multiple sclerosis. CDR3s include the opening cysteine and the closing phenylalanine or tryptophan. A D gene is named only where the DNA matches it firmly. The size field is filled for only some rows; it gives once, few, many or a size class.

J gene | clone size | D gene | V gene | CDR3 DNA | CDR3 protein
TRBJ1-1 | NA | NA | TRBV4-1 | TGCGCCAGCATTGGTGCCACTGAAGCTTTCTTT | CASIGATEAFF
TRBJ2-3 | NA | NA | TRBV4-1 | TGCGCCAGCAGCCAAGCCGTAGATACGCAGTATTTT | CASSQAVDTQYF
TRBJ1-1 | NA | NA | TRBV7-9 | TGTGCCAGCAGCGTTCGGGCAAAGAACACTGAAGCTTTCTTT | CASSVRAKNTEAFF
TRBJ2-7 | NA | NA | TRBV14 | TGTGCCAGCAGCCAAGGCCCACACGAGCAGTACTTC | CASSQGPHEQYF
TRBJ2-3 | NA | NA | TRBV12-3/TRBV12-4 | TGTGCCAGCACCCGCCTGGGGGGAGATACGCAGTATTTT | CASTRLGGDTQYF
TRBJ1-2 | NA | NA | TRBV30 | TGTGCCCGGTACTTCGGTGGCTACACCTTC | CARYFGGYTF
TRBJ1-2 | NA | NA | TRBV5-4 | TGTGCCAGCAGCTTGCGCAGGGAGCTAGCCTATGGCTACACCTTC | CASSLRRELAYGYTF
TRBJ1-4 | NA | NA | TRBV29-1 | TGCAGCGTGGGGGCAGGGCCGGGTGAAAAACTGTTTTTT | CSVGAGPGEKLFF
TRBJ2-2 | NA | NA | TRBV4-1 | TGCGCCAGCAGCCAAGATCAGGCCTCTTACACCGGGGAGCTGTTTTTT | CASSQDQASYTGELFF
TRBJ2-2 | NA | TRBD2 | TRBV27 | TGTGCCAGCCGTACGGTGGGGGGGATGAACACCGGGGAGCTGTTTTTT | CASRTVGGMNTGELFF
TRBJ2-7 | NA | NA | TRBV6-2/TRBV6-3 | TGTGCCAGCACCCCCTTCAGGAACTCCTACGAGCAGTACTTC | CASTPFRNSYEQYF
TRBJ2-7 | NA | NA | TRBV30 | TGTGCCTGGAGTGCCCCCGGTTACGAGCAGTACTTC | CAWSAPGYEQYF
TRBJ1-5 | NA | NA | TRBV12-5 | TGTGCTAGTGGTTCTGGAGGGGCAAGCAATCAGCCCCAGCATTTT | CASGSGGASNQPQHF
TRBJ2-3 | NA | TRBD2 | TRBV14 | TGTGCCAGCAGCCACATCGGCGGGGGGGCCACAGATACGCAGTATTTT | CASSHIGGGATDTQYF
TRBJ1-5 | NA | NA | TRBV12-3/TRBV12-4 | TGTGCCAGCAGTTCATCCCCCAATCAGCCCCAGCATTTT | CASSSSPNQPQHF
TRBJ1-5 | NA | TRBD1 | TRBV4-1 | TGCGCCAGCAGCCACGGGACAGGTCCCAATCAGCCCCAGCATTTT | CASSHGTGPNQPQHF
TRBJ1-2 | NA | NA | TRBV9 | TGTGCCAGCAGCGTTGACCAGGGCCGGGATGGCTACACCTTC | CASSVDQGRDGYTF
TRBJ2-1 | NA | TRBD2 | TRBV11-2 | TGTGCCAGCAGCCCAGGTACAGGCGGGGGGAAGAACAATGAGCAGTTCTTC | CASSPGTGGGKNNEQFF
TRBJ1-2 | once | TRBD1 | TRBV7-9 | TGTGCCAGCAGCTTAGGGATGACAGGGAACTATGGCTACACCTTC | CASSLGMTGNYGYTF
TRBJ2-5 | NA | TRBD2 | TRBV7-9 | TGTGCCAGCAGGTCGACTAGCGGGGATGGCGGGGAGACCCAGTACTTC | CASRSTSGDGGETQYF
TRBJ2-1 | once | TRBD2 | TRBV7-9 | TGTGCCAGCAGCTGGGGACTAGCGGGAGACTACAATGAGCAGTTCTTC | CASSWGLAGDYNEQFF
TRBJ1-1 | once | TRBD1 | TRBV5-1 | TGCGCCAGCCGGGCTAACAGGGGAGTGAACACTGAAGCTTTCTTT | CASRANRGVNTEAFF
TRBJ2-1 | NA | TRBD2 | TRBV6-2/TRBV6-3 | TGTGCCACCCTACTAGCGGGGGCTGTGAATGAGCAGTTCTTC | CATLLAGAVNEQFF
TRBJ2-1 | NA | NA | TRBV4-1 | TGCGCCAGCAGTCTAATACAGGACAATGAGCAGTTCTTC | CASSLIQDNEQFF
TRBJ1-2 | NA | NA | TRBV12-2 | TGTGCAAGTCGCTTAGAGGGTGGGTATGGCTACACCTTC | CASRLEGGYGYTF
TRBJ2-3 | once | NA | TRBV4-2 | TGTGCCAGCAGCCAGAGCGGGTACGCAGGGGCAGATACGCAGTATTTT | CASSQSGYAGADTQYF
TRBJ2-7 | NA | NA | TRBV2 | TGTGCCAGCAGGGGGGGGCTTGGAGAGCAGTACTTC | CASRGGLGEQYF
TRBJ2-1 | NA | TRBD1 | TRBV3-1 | TGTGCCAGCAGCCATGCCGCCGGGACAGGGTTCTACAATGAGCAGTTCTTC | CASSHAAGTGFYNEQFF
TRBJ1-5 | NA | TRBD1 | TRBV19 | TGTGCCAGTAGTCCCGGACAGGGGCGAAATCAGCCCCAGCATTTT | CASSPGQGRNQPQHF
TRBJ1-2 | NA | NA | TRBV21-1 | TGTGCCAGCAGCAAGGGGAGGACAGGGAACCTTGCTAACTATGGCTACACCTTC | CASSKGRTGNLANYGYTF
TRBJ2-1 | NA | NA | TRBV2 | TGTGCCAGCAGTGGCCCGGACAGCTCCTACAATGAGCAGTTCTTC | CASSGPDSSYNEQFF
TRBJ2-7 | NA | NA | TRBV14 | TGTGCCAGCAGCCCCACGGACGGGTACGAGCAGTACTTC | CASSPTDGYEQYF
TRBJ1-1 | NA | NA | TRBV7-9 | TGTGCCAGCAGCTTACGGAGCACTGAAGCTTTCTTT | CASSLRSTEAFF
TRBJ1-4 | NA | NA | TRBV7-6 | TGTGCCAGCCCAAGAAAACTGTTTTTT | CASPRKLFF
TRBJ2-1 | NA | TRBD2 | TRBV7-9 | TGTGCCAGCAGCGTTAGCGGGGGGGCGCGGTACAATGAGCAGTTCTTC | CASSVSGGARYNEQFF
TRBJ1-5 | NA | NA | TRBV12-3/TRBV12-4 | TGTGCCAGCAGTTTAGGTCGGGGTAGTCAGCCCCAGCATTTT | CASSLGRGSQPQHF